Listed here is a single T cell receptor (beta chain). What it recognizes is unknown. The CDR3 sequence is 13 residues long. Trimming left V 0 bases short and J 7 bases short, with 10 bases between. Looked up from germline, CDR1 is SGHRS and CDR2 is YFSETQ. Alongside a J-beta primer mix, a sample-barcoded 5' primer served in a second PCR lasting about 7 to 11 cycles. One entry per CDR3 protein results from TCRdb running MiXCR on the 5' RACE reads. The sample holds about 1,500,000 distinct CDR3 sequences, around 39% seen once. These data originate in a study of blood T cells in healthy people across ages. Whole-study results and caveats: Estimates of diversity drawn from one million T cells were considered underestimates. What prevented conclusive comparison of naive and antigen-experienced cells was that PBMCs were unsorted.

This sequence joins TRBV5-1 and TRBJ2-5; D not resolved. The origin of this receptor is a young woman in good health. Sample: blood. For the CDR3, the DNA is TGCGCCAGCAGCTTGGGGGATGGCTGGACCCAGTACTTC. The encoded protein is CASSLGDGWTQYF.